One and the same sample provided the 7 T cell receptor beta chains below, sequenced in a study of beta chain features in type 1 diabetes. All of the isolated RNA was reverse transcribed, so expressed TCRB transcripts were sequenced. Some clones are missing from TCRdb's copy, which holds only in-frame ones; the method was immunoSEQ multiplex PCR. The sample lists fewer than 900,000 clones, 15% to 20% occurring once. Sequences were obtained from naive CD4+ T cells from blood. These TCRs come from a woman aged 18-30 years in good health.

With respect to this clone: The junction shows a germline mismatch at one end, possibly a read error. The chain combines TRBV19 with TRBJ2-7; 7 bases line up with TRBD1. Germline CDR1 LNHDA, CDR2 SQIVND (reference sequence). The CDR3 length is 16 residues. The CDR3 loop is CASSMTSNRGNYEQYF. The CDR3 DNA reads TGTGCCAGCAGTATGACCTCGAACAGGGGTAATTACGAGCAGTACTTC.

V and J are TRBV15 and TRBJ1-2, with D uncertain. The length of the CDR3 is 14 residues. Trimming took 0 bases from V and 2 from J, leaving 7 bases between them. From germline, CDR1 is LNHNV and CDR2 YYDKDF (reference sequence). For the CDR3, the DNA is TGTGCCACCAGCAGAGATCTGGGGAACTATGGCTACACCTTC. Protein: CATSRDLGNYGYTF.

The J gene is TRBJ1-2, the V gene TRBV18; tentatively, D is TRBD1 (6 bases). The V end was cut by 4 bases, the J end by 6 bases, with 21 bases between. The CDR3 covers 16 residues. Germline lookup yields CDR1 KGHSH and CDR2 LQKENI. CDR3 protein: CASSRLTEQTGNGYTF. CDR3 coding DNA: TGTGCCAGCTCACGACTGACAGAACAGACAGGAAATGGCTACACCTTC.

The table lists this clone with a few counts. The chain carries TRBV10-3 and TRBJ2-5; D remains unclear. This CDR3 is built from 14 residues. The ends were cut back, 0 bases at V and 2 bases at J, with 7 bases in the middle. Germline CDR1 is ENHRY and CDR2 is SYGVKD. The CDR3 DNA follows: TGTGCCATCAGTGAGTCGGCCTCGCAAGAGACCCAGTACTTC. It is translated as CAISESASQETQYF.

The rearrangement joins TRBV28 to TRBJ2-1; 11 bases fit TRBD2. The length of the CDR3 is 18 residues. The V and J ends lost 9 bases and 0 bases, in that order; junction bases with no gene match: 13. CDR1 is MDHEN, CDR2 SYDVKM, per germline. The CDR3 reads CASFPASSGRFSYNEQFF. CDR3 bases: TGTGCCAGTTTCCCTGCCTCTAGCGGGAGGTTCTCCTACAATGAGCAGTTCTTC.

This clone occurred a few times. The chain employs TRBV6-1 and TRBJ2-1, with 7 bases lining up with TRBD1. Germline V gives CDR1 MNHNS, CDR2 SASEGT. The CDR3 is 17 residues long. After removal of 4 bases from V and 5 bases from J, the junction contained 14 bases not matched to a gene. As DNA, the CDR3 is TGTGCCAGCAGTGGACCGGGACAGCAGAGTTTAAACAATGAGCAGTTCTTC. Protein product: CASSGPGQQSLNNEQFF.

This clone showed up just a few times. V gene TRBV9 combines with J gene TRBJ2-1; 13 bases are shared with TRBD2. The germline V gene has CDR1 SGDLS and CDR2 YYNGEE. This CDR3 has 15 amino acids. Unmatched junction bases numbered 8, after V lost 5 bases and J lost 9 bases. The CDR3 sequence is CASSRTSGREGEQFF. For the CDR3, the DNA is TGTGCCAGCAGTCGAACTAGCGGGAGGGAGGGTGAGCAGTTCTTC. The full variable domain, completed using reference TRBV9 and TRBJ2-1, is DSGVTQTPKHLITATGQRVTLRCSPRSGDLSVYWYQQSLDQGLQFLIQYYNGEERAKGNILERFSAQQFPDLHSELNLSSLELGDSALYFCASSRTSGREGEQFFGPGTRLTVL.